This entry features one TCR beta chain sequence. The CDR3 covers 13 residues. Germline CDR1 and CDR2: SGHNT and YYREEE (reference sequence). Trimming cost V 9 bases and J 2 bases; bases outside gene matches: 5. Time point given: pretreatment peripheral blood. The study enrolled patients with locally advanced or metastatic urothelial carcinoma. The data stem from a study of PD-L1 blockade in urothelial cancer. Clones were read by immunoSEQ multiplex PCR, and TCRdb kept only the in-frame ones, dropping some. The sample shows tens of thousands of clones, roughly 80% of them seen only once. The clonotype was recovered from a man aged 65-85 years with urothelial cancer. The J gene is TRBJ2-7, the V gene TRBV5-4; TRBD1 matches at 10 bases. Sequencing was performed on PBMCs, taken around atezolizumab (anti-PD-L1) treatment. The CDR3 DNA reads as TGTGCCACCTCGGGACAGGGGCCCTACGAGCAGTACTTC. It encodes CATSGQGPYEQYF.